This T cell receptor (beta chain) is drawn from a study of cytomegalovirus exposure and HLA in healthy donors. PCR employed 60 Vbeta and 13 Jbeta primers. Measured with immunoSEQ multiplex PCR; TCRdb has only the in-frame clones, and not every one. The sample holds some 170,000 clones, approximately 80% seen once. The CDR3 is made up of 15 amino acids. CDR1 and CDR2 (germline): SGHNT, YYREEE (reference sequence). The V and J ends lost 3 bases and 0 bases respectively, with 12 bases between them. The sequenced material came from PBMCs. This chain uses TRBV5-4 with TRBJ1-1; D is uncertain. This TCR was recovered from a woman under 40 in good health and CMV-seronegative. The DNA for the CDR3 is TGTGCCAGCAGCTACGGTCCACCTTTGAACACTGAAGCTTTCTTT. This codes for CASSYGPPLNTEAFF.